The rows below give T cell receptor beta chains drawn from one sample of a study of identical twins. TCRdb itself ran the 5' RACE reads through MiXCR, one entry per CDR3 protein. This sample carries approximately 280,000 distinct CDR3 sequences, more than 6.5% of them seen once, and the ten largest clones take over 2%. This sample also belongs to another study, concerning yellow fever vaccine responses in identical twins.

The material sequenced was memory (CD45RO+) T cells sorted from blood. These receptors were obtained from a woman younger than 30 in good health. Both conserved end residues are part of each CDR3. Each record gives: V gene, clone size, J gene, CDR3 protein. Where a row states a size, it is once, few, many or the class of an expanded clone; other rows omit it.

V gene: TRBV20-1; clone size: few; J gene: TRBJ2-5; CDR3 protein: CSVKKAGWETQYF
V gene: TRBV15; clone size: -; J gene: TRBJ2-1; CDR3 protein: CATRRRTGPSSYNEQFF
V gene: TRBV6-1; clone size: -; J gene: TRBJ2-2; CDR3 protein: CASVPLHDTGELFF
V gene: TRBV28; clone size: many; J gene: TRBJ1-5; CDR3 protein: CASSSPDGGYSNQPQHF
V gene: TRBV25-1; clone size: few; J gene: TRBJ1-4; CDR3 protein: CASGLLGETEKLFF
V gene: TRBV7-8; clone size: few; J gene: TRBJ2-3; CDR3 protein: CASSLAGRTDTQYF
V gene: TRBV4-2; clone size: many; J gene: TRBJ2-3; CDR3 protein: CASSLQRGPTDTQYF
V gene: TRBV9; clone size: -; J gene: TRBJ2-7; CDR3 protein: CASSVGKGPRAYEQYF
V gene: TRBV6-2/TRBV6-3; clone size: few; J gene: TRBJ2-4; CDR3 protein: CASSTTGNLQIAKNIQYF
V gene: TRBV6-5; clone size: -; J gene: TRBJ2-1; CDR3 protein: CASSYIGTSGVEQFF
V gene: TRBV7-8; clone size: -; J gene: TRBJ2-2; CDR3 protein: CATTIGLAGAPNTGELFF
V gene: TRBV6-1; clone size: -; J gene: TRBJ2-6; CDR3 protein: CASSDTYRGPGANVLTF
V gene: TRBV2; clone size: few; J gene: TRBJ2-3; CDR3 protein: CASTFGERDTQYF
V gene: TRBV20-1; clone size: once; J gene: TRBJ1-2; CDR3 protein: CSARGQGGGYTF
V gene: TRBV7-9; clone size: -; J gene: TRBJ1-1; CDR3 protein: CASSLEPVEAFF
V gene: TRBV5-1; clone size: few; J gene: TRBJ1-1; CDR3 protein: CASSYVTGLDLMNTEAFF
V gene: TRBV5-1; clone size: -; J gene: TRBJ2-3; CDR3 protein: CASSSTGGLAQDTQYF
V gene: TRBV12-3/TRBV12-4; clone size: many; J gene: TRBJ2-5; CDR3 protein: CASSLAPSSQETQYF
V gene: TRBV27; clone size: -; J gene: TRBJ1-3; CDR3 protein: CASSSSPSGNTIYF
V gene: TRBV20-1; clone size: many; J gene: TRBJ2-2; CDR3 protein: CSASPSGRNTGELFF